The clone carrying this TCR beta chain was seen many times. Its antigen is not known. At one of its ends the junction is not consistent with the germline gene, which may arise from a read error. The record originates from a study of CD8 T cells in ankylosing spondylitis. Study results and limitations: Ankylosing spondylitis blood seemed to carry a telltale TCR beta motif made of under ten highly homologous variants. The clones that were linked to disease were reported to be significantly enriched in matched synovial fluid samples from ankylosing spondylitis patients.

Via MiXCR, TCRdb re-called the 5' RACE reads, giving one row per CDR3 protein. Of about 500,000 distinct CDR3 sequences listed, approximately 11% are singletons. This TCR derives from a male donor with ankylosing spondylitis. Sequenced sample: blood, either unsorted or a sorted T cell fraction (not recorded which).

The chain's CDR3 is CASSSGGSSYNEQFF. CDR3 nucleotide sequence: TGTGCCAGCAGTTCCGGCGGGAGCTCCTACAATGAGCAGTTCTTC. The chain couples TRBV5-1 to TRBJ2-1, with 7 bases lining up with TRBD2. CDR3 size: 15 residues. Looked up from germline, CDR1 is SGHRS and CDR2 is YFSETQ.